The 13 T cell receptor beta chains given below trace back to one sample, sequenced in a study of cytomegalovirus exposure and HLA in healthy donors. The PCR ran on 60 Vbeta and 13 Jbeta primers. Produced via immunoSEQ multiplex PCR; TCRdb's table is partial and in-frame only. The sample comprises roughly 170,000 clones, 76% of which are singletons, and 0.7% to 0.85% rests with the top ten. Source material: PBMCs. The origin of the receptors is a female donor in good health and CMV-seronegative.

CDR3 residues: CASRSEGVTDTQYF. DNA of the CDR3: TGCGCCAGCCGCTCCGAGGGAGTTACAGATACGCAGTATTTT. This sequence joins TRBV5-1 and TRBJ2-3; TRBD2 might be the D (5 bases). Germline assignment: CDR1 SGHRS and CDR2 YFSETQ. CDR3 length equals 14 residues. The germline V and J ends were trimmed by 7 bases and 3 bases, with 15 bases remaining between them.

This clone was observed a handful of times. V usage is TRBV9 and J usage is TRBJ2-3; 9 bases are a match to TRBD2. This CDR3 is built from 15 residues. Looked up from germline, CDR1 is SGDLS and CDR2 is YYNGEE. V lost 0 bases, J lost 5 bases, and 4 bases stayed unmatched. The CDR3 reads CASSVGLAGQDTQYF. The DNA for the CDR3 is TGTGCCAGCAGCGTAGGGCTAGCGGGGCAAGATACGCAGTATTTT.

CDR3 protein: CASSPSGPTYEQFF. The CDR3 DNA reads TGTGCCAGCAGCCCATCAGGTCCTACATATGAGCAGTTCTTC. The rearrangement uses TRBV5-4 and TRBJ2-1; no firm D call. CDR1 is SGHNT and CDR2 is YYREEE in the germline V gene (reference sequence). This CDR3 spans 14 amino acids. The V gene lost 4 bases and the J gene lost 8 bases, with 16 bases spanning the gap. The variable domain in full, with the rest retrieved from reference TRBV5-4 and TRBJ2-1, is ETGVTQSPTHLIKTRGQQVTLRCSSQSGHNTVSWYQQALGQGPQFIFQYYREEENGRGNFPPRFSGLQFPNYSSELNVNALELDDSALYLCASSPSGPTYEQFFGPGTRLTVL.

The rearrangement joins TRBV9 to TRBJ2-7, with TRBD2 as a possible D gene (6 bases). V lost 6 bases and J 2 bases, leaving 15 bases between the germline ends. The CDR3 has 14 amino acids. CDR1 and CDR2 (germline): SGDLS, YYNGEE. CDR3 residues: CASTPGTSTYEQYF. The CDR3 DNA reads TGTGCCAGCACCCCCGGGACTTCAACCTACGAGCAGTACTTC.

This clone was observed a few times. The CDR3 DNA is TGCGCCAGCAGACTGGGGGGGGACACAGATACGCAGTATTTT. Its protein is CASRLGGDTDTQYF. The V gene is TRBV5-1, the J gene TRBJ2-3; 7 bases align to TRBD2. The germline V gene has CDR1 SGHRS and CDR2 YFSETQ. The V and J ends lost 5 bases and 2 bases, in that order; junction bases with no gene match: 5. This CDR3 is built from 14 residues.

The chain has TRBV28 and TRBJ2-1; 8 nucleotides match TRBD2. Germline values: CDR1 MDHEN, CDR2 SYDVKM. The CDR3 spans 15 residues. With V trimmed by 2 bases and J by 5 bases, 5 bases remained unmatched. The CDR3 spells CASSLPSGSHNEQFF. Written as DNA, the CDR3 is TGTGCCAGCAGTTTACCAAGCGGGAGTCACAATGAGCAGTTCTTC.

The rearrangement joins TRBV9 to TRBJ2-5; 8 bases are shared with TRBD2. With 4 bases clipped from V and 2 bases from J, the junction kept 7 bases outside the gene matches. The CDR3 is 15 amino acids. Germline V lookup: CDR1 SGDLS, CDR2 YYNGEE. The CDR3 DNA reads TGTGCCAGCAGCACCGCGGGGGGAGGGCAAGAGACCCAGTACTTC. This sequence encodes CASSTAGGGQETQYF.

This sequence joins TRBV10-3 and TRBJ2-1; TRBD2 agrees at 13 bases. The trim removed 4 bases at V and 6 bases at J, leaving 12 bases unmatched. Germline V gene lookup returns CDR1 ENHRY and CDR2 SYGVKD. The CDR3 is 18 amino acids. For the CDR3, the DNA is TGTGCCATCAGTGGAGGGGGGACTAGCGGGACGCGGGGCAATGAGCAGTTCTTC. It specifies CAISGGGTSGTRGNEQFF.

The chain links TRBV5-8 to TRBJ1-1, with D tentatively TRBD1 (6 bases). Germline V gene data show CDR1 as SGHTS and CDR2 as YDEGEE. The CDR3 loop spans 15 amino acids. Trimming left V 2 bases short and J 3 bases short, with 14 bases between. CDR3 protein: CASSLGVGGHTEAFF. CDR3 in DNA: TGTGCCAGCAGCTTAGGGGTAGGGGGTCACACTGAAGCTTTCTTT.

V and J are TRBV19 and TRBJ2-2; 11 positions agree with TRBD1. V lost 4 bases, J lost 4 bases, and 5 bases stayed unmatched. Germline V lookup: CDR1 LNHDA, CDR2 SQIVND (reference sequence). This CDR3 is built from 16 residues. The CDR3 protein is CASSRSGTGGTGELFF. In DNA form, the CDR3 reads TGTGCCAGTAGTAGATCCGGGACAGGGGGCACCGGGGAGCTGTTTTTT.

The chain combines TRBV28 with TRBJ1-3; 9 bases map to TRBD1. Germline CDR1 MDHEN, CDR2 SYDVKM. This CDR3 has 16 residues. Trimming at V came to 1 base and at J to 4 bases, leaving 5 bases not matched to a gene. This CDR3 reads CASSLFGTGKGNTIYF. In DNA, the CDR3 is TGTGCCAGCAGTTTATTCGGGACAGGGAAAGGAAACACCATATATTTT. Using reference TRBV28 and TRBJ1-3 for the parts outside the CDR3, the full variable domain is DVKVTQSSRYLVKRTGEKVFLECVQDMDHENMFWYRQDPGLGLRLIYFSYDVKMKEKGDIPEGYSVSREKKERFSLILESASTNQTSMYLCASSLFGTGKGNTIYFGEGSWLTVV.

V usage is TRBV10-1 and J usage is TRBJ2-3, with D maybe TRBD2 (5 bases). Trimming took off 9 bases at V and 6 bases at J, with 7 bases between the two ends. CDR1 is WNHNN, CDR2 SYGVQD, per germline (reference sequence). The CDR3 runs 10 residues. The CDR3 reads CARPGDTQYF. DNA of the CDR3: TGCGCCAGGCCGGGGGATACGCAGTATTTT.

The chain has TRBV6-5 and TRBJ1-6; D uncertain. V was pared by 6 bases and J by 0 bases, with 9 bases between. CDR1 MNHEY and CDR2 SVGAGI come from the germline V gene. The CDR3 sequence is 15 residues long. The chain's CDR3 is CASRGGSSYNSPLHF. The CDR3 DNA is TGTGCCAGCAGAGGAGGGAGCTCCTATAATTCACCCCTCCACTTT.